This T cell receptor (beta chain) was identified during a study of shared T cell receptors in the human thymus. Assay used: immunoSEQ multiplex PCR; TCRdb lists only in-frame clones, some missing. There are 450,000 to 650,000 clones in the sample; approximately 78% occur only once, and about 0.014% lies in the top ten. Germline CDR1 reads LGHNA; CDR2 reads YNFKEQ. Trimming removed 4 bases from V and 7 bases from J, with 17 bases in between. This CDR3 comprises 15 residues. This sample was also put to use in a study of human thymus T cells. As that study records: Thymus tissue for the work was resected from patients undergoing corrective heart surgery. Thymic and blood repertoires seemed to favor certain V and J genes. Related research described thymic repertoires that were highly overlapping among unrelated individuals.

This TCR was sampled from a boy in the first two years of life with a congenital heart defect. Sequences were obtained from thymocytes. The chain uses TRBV4-2 and TRBJ2-1; tentative D call: TRBD2 (5 bases). DNA for the CDR3: TGTGCCAGCAGCCCCAAGACGAGGGCCGCGAATGAGCAGTTCTTC. It is translated as CASSPKTRAANEQFF.